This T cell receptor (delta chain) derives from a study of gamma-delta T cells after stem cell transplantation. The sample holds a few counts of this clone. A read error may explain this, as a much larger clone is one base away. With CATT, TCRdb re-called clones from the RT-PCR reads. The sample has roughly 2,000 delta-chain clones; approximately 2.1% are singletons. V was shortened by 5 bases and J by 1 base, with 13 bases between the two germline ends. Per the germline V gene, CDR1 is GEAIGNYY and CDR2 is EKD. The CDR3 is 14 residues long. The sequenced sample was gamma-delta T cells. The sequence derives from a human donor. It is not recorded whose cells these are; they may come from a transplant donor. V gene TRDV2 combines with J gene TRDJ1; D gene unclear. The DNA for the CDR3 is TGTGCCTGTGCCGGTATGCAAATCACCGATAAACTCATCTTT. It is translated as CACAGMQITDKLIF.